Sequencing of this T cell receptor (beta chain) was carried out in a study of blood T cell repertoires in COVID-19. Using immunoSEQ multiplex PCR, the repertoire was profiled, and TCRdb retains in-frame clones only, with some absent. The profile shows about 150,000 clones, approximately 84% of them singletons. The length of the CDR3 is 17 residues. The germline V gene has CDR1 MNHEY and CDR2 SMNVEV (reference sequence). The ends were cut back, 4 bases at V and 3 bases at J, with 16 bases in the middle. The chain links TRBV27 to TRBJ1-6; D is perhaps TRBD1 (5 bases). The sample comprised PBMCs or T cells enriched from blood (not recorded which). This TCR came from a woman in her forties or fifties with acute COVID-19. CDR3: CASSSREAAGYNSPLHF. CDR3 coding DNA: TGTGCCAGCAGTTCCAGGGAGGCAGCTGGCTATAATTCACCCCTCCACTTT.